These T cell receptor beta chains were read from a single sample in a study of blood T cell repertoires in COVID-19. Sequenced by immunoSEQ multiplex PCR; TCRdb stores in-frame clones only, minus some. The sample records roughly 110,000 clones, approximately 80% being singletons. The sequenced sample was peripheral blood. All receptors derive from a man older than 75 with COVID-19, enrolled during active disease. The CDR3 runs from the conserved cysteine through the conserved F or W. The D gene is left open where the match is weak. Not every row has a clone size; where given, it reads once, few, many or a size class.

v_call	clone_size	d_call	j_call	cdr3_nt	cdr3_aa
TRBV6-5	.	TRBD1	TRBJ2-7	TGTGCCAGCACCCCGGGACAGGGAACCTACGAGCAGTACTTC	CASTPGQGTYEQYF
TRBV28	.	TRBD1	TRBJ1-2	TGTGCCAGCAGTTGGAGGGGGCGGGGAGGCTACACCTTC	CASSWRGRGGYTF
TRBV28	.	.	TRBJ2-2	TGTGCCAGCATCAGGGACTTCGCCGGGGAGCTGTTTTTT	CASIRDFAGELFF
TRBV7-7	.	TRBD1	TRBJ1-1	TGTGCTAGCAGCTGTAACTCCCGGGGCTTGGACAGGGCCACTGAAGCTTTCTTT	CASSCNSRGLDRATEAFF
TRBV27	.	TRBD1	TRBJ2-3	TGTGCCAGCAGTTTAAAGGGGGCCGGGACAGATACGCAGTATTTT	CASSLKGAGTDTQYF
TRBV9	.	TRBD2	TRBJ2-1	TGTGCCAGCAGCGTGATTCCTAGCGGGAGCTCCTACAATGAGCAGTTCTTC	CASSVIPSGSSYNEQFF
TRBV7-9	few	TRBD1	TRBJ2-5	TGTGCCAGCAGCTTAGTGGACAGGCACCAAGAGACCCAGTACTTC	CASSLVDRHQETQYF
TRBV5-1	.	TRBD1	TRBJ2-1	TGCGCCAGCAGCTTGAAGGACAGGGCCCATGAGCAGTTCTTC	CASSLKDRAHEQFF
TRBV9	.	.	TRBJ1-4	TGTGCCAGCAGCGTAGTGGCAGGCGAACCCTCCACTAATGAAAAACTGTTTTTT	CASSVVAGEPSTNEKLFF
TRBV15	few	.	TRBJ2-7	TGTGCCACCAGCAGAGACCCAGGGCCCTACGAGCAGTACTTC	CATSRDPGPYEQYF
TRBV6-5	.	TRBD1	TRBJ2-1	TGTGCCAGCAGACGGGACAGGGGCAATGAGCAGTTCTTC	CASRRDRGNEQFF